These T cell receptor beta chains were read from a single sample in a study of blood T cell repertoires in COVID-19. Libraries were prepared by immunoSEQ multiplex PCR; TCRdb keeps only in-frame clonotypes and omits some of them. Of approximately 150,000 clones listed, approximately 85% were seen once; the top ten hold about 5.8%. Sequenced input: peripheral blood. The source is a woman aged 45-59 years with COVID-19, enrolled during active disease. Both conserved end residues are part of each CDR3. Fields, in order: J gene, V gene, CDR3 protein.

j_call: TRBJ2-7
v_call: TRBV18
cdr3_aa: CASAGQVTYEQYF

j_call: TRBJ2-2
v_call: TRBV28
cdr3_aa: CASSGDRTNTGELFF

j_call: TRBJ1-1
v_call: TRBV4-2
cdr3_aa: CASSQQVLGDTEAFF

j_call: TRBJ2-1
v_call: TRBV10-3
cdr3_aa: CAISEAPSGVPNEQFF

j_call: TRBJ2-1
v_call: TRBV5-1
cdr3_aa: CASSKDTNSYNEQFF

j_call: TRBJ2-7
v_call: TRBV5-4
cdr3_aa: CASSLGQGGYEQYF

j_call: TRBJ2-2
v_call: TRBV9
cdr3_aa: CASSAPRGALTGELFF

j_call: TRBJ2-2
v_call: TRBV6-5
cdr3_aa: CASRRPGASGGELFF

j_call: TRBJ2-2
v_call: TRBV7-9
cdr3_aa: CASSLEGGIDTGELFF

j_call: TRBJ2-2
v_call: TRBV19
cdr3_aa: CASSSQAINTGELFF

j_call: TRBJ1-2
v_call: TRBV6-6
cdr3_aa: CASSPRGGAINDGYTF

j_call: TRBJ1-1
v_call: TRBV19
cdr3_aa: CASSPETGGNTEAFF

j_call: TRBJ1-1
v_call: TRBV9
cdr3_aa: CASSPTTGVLGTEAFF

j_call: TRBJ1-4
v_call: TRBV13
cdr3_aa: CASSPGTGREKLFF

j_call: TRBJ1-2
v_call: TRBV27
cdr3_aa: CASSSQTGARGYTF

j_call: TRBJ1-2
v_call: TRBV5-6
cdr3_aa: CASSLGQVGSYGYTF